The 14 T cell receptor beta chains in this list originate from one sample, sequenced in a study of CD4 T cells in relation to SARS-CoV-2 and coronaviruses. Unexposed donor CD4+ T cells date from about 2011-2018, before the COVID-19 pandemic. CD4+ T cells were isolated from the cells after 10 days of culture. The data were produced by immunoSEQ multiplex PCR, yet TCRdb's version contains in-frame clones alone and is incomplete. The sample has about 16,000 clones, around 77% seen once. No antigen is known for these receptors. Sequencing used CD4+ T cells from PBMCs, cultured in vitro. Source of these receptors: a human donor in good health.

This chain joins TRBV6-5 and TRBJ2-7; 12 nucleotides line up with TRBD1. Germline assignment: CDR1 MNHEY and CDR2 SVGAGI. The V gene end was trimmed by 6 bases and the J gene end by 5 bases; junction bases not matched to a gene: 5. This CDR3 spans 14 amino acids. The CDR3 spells CASSLGQGANEQYF. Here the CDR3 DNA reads TGTGCCAGCAGCTTGGGACAGGGGGCCAACGAGCAGTACTTC.

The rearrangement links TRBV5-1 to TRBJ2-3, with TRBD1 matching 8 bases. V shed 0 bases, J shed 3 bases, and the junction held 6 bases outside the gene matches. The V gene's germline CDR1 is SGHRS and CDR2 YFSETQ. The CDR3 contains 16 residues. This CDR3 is CASSLVGRGLTDTQYF. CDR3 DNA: TGCGCCAGCAGCTTGGTTGGCAGGGGGCTAACAGATACGCAGTATTTT. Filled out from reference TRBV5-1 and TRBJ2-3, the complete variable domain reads KAGVTQTPRYLIKTRGQQVTLSCSPISGHRSVSWYQQTPGQGLQFLFEYFSETQRNKGNFPGRFSGRQFSNSRSEMNVSTLELGDSALYLCASSLVGRGLTDTQYFGPGTRLTVL.

CDR3 protein: CASSLRDLWPQHF. Written as DNA, the CDR3 is TGTGCCAGCAGCTTACGTGACCTGTGGCCCCAGCATTTT. This rearrangement joins TRBV7-8 to TRBJ1-5; D call uncertain. V lost 2 bases and J 9 bases, leaving 11 bases between the germline ends. Germline CDR1 SGHVS, CDR2 FQNEAQ. CDR3 length: 13 residues.

CDR3 DNA sequence: TGTGCCTGGAGTCGGGACATCTACGAGCAGTACTTC. Its protein is CAWSRDIYEQYF. The V and J genes are TRBV30 and TRBJ2-7; TRBD1 is a possible D gene (6 bases). Trimming pared 2 bases from V and 3 bases from J, leaving 8 bases between. The CDR3 loop spans 12 amino acids. The germline CDR1 and CDR2 sequences are GTSNPN and SVGIG (reference sequence).

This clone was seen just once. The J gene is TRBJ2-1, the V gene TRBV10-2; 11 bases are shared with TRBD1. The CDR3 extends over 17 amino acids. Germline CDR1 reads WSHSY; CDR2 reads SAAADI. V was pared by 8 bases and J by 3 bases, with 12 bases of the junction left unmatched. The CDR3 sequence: CASGDGQGARIYNEQFF. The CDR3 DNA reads TGCGCCAGCGGGGATGGACAGGGGGCAAGAATCTACAATGAGCAGTTCTTC.

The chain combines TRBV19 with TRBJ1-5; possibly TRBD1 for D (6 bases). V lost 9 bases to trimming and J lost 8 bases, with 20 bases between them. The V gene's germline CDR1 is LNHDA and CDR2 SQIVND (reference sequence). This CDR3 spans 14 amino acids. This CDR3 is CASTDRSILEPQHF. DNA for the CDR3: TGTGCCAGCACAGACAGGTCGATTTTGGAGCCCCAGCATTTT.

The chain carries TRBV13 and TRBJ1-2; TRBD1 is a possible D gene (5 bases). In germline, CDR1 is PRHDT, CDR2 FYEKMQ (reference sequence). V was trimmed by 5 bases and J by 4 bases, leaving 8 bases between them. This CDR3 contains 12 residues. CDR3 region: CASSQGTYGYTF. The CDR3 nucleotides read TGTGCCAGCAGCCAGGGTACCTATGGCTACACCTTC.

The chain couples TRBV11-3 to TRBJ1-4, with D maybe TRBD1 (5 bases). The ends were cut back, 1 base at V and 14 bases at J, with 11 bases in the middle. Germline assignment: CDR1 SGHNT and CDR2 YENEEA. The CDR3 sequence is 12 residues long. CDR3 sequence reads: CASSLVSGGLFF. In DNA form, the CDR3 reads TGTGCCAGCAGCTTAGTTAGTGGGGGGCTGTTTTTT.

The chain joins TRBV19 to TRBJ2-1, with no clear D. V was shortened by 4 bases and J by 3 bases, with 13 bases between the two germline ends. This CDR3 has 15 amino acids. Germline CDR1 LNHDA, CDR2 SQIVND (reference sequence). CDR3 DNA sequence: TGTGCCAGTAGTAGGAGTAGTGATTACTACAATGAGCAGTTCTTC. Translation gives CASSRSSDYYNEQFF.

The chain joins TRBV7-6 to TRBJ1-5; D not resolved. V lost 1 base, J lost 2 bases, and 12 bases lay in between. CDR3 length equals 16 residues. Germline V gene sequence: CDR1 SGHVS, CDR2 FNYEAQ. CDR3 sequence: CASSLGASGGNQPQHF. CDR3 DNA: TGTGCCAGCAGCTTAGGAGCCAGTGGGGGCAATCAGCCCCAGCATTTT. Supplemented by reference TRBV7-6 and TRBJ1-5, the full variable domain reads GAGVSQSPRYKVTKRGQDVALRCDPISGHVSLYWYRQALGQGPEFLTYFNYEAQQDKSGLPNDRFSAERPEGSISTLTIQRTEQRDSAMYRCASSLGASGGNQPQHFGDGTRLSIL.

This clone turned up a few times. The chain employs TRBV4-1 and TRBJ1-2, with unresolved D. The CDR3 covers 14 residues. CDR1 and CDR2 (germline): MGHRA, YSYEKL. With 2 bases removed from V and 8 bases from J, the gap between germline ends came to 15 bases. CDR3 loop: CASSQPTPAGGYTF. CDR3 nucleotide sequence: TGCGCCAGCAGCCAACCGACGCCGGCGGGCGGCTACACCTTC.

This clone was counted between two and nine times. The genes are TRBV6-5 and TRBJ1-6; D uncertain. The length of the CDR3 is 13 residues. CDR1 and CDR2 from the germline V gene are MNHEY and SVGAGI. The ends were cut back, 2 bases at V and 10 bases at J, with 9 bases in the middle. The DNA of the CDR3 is TGTGCCAGCAGTTACGTGGGGAGCTCACCCCTCCACTTT. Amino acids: CASSYVGSSPLHF.

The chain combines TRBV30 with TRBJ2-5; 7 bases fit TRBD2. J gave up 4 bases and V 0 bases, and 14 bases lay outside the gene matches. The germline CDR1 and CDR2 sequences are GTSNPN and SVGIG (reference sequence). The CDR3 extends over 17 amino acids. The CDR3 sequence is CAWSVLKAGVYRETQYF. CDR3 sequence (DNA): TGTGCCTGGAGTGTACTGAAGGCGGGAGTTTATAGAGAGACCCAGTACTTC.

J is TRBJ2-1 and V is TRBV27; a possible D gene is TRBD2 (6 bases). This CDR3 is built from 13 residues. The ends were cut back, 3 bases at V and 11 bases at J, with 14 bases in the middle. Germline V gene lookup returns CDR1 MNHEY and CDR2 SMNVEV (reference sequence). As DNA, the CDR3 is TGTGCCAGCAGTTTCGGGGATGGCGGGAAGCAGTTCTTC. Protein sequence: CASSFGDGGKQFF.